The 7 T cell receptor beta chains below were found in one sample sequenced in a study of cytomegalovirus exposure and HLA in healthy donors. In the PCR, 60 Vbeta and 13 Jbeta primers were used. The data were produced by immunoSEQ multiplex PCR, yet TCRdb's version contains in-frame clones alone and is incomplete. The sample yields about 150,000 clones, almost 85% seen once. The sample comprised PBMCs. These receptors all come from a girl aged 10 to 17 in good health and CMV-seropositive.

The chain uses TRBV4-1 and TRBJ2-3, with D perhaps TRBD2 (5 bases). This CDR3 contains 13 residues. Deletions cut 1 base from V and 7 bases from J, with 9 bases between. The V gene's germline CDR1 is MGHRA and CDR2 YSYEKL. The CDR3 region is CASSQGSGNTQYF. CDR3 bases: TGCGCCAGCAGCCAAGGTTCCGGGAATACGCAGTATTTT.

V usage is TRBV2 and J usage is TRBJ1-2; a weak D match, TRBD1 (5 bases). This CDR3 region has 15 residues. Trimming removed 1 base from V and 4 bases from J, with 13 bases in between. Germline V lookup: CDR1 SNHLY, CDR2 FYNNEI. CDR3 coding DNA: TGTGCCAGCAGTGAAGTCCGGGGGGTGAGCTATGGCTACACCTTC. Its translation: CASSEVRGVSYGYTF. Together with reference TRBV2 and TRBJ1-2, the CDR3 gives the full variable domain: EPEVTQTPSHQVTQMGQEVILRCVPISNHLYFYWYRQILGQKVEFLVSFYNNEISEKSEIFDDQFSVERPDGSNFTLKIRSTKLEDSAMYFCASSEVRGVSYGYTFGSGTRLTVV.

A single count supports this clone. The junction differs from germline at one of its ends, possibly a read error. This chain joins TRBV7-7 and TRBJ2-7; tentatively, D is TRBD1 (5 bases). CDR1 is SSHAT and CDR2 is FNYEAQ in the germline V gene (reference sequence). The CDR3 is 16 residues long. The CDR3 sequence is CASSLWLARYRYEQYF. In DNA form, the CDR3 reads TGTGCTAGCAGCTTATGGCTCGCGAGGTACAGGTACGAGCAGTACTTC.

This chain connects TRBV2 to TRBJ1-1; D gene unclear. In germline, CDR1 is SNHLY, CDR2 FYNNEI. The CDR3 runs 11 residues. V was shortened by 8 bases and J by 8 bases, with 12 bases between the two germline ends. The CDR3 nucleotides are TGTGCCAGCCACAGCAAACGAGAAGCTTTCTTT. It yields the protein CASHSKREAFF. The full variable domain, completed using reference TRBV2 and TRBJ1-1, is EPEVTQTPSHQVTQMGQEVILRCVPISNHLYFYWYRQILGQKVEFLVSFYNNEISEKSEIFDDQFSVERPDGSNFTLKIRSTKLEDSAMYFCASHSKREAFFGQGTRLTVV.

Turning to this clone: As the CDR3 is not closed by the conserved phenylalanine or tryptophan, this likely results from a read error. The gene calls are TRBV2 and TRBJ1-3, with TRBD1 identical over 7 bases. Germline trimming cut 6 bases from V and 4 bases from J; bases unmatched to any gene: 6. Germline loops: CDR1 SNHLY, CDR2 FYNNEI. The CDR3 length is 14 residues. The CDR3 reads CASSVGQTGNTIYS. As DNA, the CDR3 is TGTGCCAGCAGCGTGGGACAGACAGGAAACACCATATATTCT.

The chain carries TRBV2 and TRBJ2-2, with TRBD1 matching over 11 bases. Germline-derived CDR1 and CDR2 are SNHLY and FYNNEI. The CDR3 length is 14 residues. The CDR3 nucleotides are TGTGCTCGGACAGGGGGCCCTAACACCGGGGAGCTGTTTTTT. It specifies CARTGGPNTGELFF.

The gene calls are TRBV5-4 and TRBJ2-5; 8 bases align to TRBD2. Germline loops: CDR1 SGHNT, CDR2 YYREEE (reference sequence). After removal of 4 bases from V and 1 base from J, the junction contained 12 bases not matched to a gene. The CDR3 consists of 17 residues. The CDR3 loop reads CASSDDGAGGRQETQYF. DNA of the CDR3: TGTGCCAGCAGCGATGACGGTGCGGGGGGTCGCCAAGAGACCCAGTACTTC.